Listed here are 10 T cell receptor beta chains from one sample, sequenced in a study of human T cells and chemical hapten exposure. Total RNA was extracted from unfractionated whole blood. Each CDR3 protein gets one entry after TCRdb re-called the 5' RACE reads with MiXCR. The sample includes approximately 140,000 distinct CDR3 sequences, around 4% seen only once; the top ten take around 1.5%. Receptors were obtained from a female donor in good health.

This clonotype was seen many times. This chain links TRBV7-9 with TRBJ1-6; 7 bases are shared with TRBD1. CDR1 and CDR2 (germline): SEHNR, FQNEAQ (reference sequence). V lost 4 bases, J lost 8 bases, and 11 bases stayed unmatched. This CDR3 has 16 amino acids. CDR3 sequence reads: CASSSLYRGFYSPLHF. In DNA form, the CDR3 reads TGTGCCAGCAGCTCCTTGTACAGGGGATTTTATTCACCCCTCCACTTT.

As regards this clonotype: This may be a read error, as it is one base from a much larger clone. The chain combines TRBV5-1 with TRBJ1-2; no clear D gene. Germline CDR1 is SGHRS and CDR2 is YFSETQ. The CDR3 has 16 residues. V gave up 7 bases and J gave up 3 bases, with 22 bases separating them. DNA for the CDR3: TGCGCCAGCGCTCCCCGGTCAGGCGGGGAGCACTATGGCTACACCTTC. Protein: CASAPRSGGEHYGYTF.

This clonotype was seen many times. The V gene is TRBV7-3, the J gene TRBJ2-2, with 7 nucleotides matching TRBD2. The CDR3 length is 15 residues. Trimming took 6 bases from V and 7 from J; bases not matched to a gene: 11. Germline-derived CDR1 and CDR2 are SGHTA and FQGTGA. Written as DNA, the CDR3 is TGTGCCAGCAGTTCAGCGGGGAAGCAGAACGGGGAGCTGTTTTTT. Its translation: CASSSAGKQNGELFF. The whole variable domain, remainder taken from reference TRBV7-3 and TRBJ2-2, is GAGVSQTPSNKVTEKGKYVELRCDPISGHTALYWYRQSLGQGPEFLIYFQGTGAADDSGLPNDRFFAVRPEGSVSTLKIQRTERGDSAVYLCASSSAGKQNGELFFGEGSRLTVL.

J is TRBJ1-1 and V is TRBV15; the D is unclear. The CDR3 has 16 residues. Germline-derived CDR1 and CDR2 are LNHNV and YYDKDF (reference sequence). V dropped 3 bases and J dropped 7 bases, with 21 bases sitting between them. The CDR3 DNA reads TGTGCCACCAGCAGGGATAGGACCCGCCCCGGGCTTGAAGCTTTCTTT. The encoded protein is CATSRDRTRPGLEAFF.

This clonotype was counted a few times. CDR3 in DNA: TGCGCCAGCAGCTTCACGACGACAGGGGGGGAATCCTATGGCTACACCTTC. Its protein is CASSFTTTGGESYGYTF. This chain joins TRBV5-1 and TRBJ1-2; 9 bases align to TRBD1. CDR3 size: 17 residues. The germline V gene encodes CDR1 SGHRS and CDR2 YFSETQ. Germline trimming cut 2 bases from V and 4 bases from J; bases unmatched to any gene: 12.

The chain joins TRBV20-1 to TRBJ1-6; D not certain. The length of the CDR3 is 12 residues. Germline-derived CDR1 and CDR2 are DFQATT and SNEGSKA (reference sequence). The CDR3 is CSVMRRNSPLHF. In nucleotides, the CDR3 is TGCAGCGTTATGAGACGAAATTCACCCCTCCACTTT.

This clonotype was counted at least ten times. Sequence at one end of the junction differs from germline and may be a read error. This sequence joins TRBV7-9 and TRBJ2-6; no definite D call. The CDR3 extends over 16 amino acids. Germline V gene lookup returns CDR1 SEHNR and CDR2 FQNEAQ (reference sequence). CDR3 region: CASTLWKGSGANVLTF. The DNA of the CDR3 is TGTGCCAGCACCTTATGGAAAGGCTCTGGGGCCAACGTCCTGACTTTC.

The CDR3 DNA is TGTGCCAGCAGCCAAGAGATCCCAGCGGGCTCCTACGAGCAGTACTTC. This gives the protein CASSQEIPAGSYEQYF. The rearrangement joins TRBV4-2 to TRBJ2-7; D is possibly TRBD2 (6 bases). The V end was cut by 0 bases, the J end by 0 bases, with 12 bases between. CDR1 and CDR2 (germline): LGHNA, YNFKEQ. The CDR3 is 16 residues long.

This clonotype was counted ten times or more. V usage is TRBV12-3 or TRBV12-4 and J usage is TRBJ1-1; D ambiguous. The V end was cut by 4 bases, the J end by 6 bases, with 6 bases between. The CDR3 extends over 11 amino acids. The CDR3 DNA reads TGTGCCAGCAGTTCGGGGTCTGAAGCTTTCTTT. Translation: CASSSGSEAFF.

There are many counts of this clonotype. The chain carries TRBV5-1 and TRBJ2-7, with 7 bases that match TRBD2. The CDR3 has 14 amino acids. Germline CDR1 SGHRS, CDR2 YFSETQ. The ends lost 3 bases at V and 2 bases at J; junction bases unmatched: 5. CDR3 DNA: TGCGCCAGCAGCTCCATTGCGGGGGCCTACGAGCAGTACTTC. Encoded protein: CASSSIAGAYEQYF. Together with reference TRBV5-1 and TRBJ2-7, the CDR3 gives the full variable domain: KAGVTQTPRYLIKTRGQQVTLSCSPISGHRSVSWYQQTPGQGLQFLFEYFSETQRNKGNFPGRFSGRQFSNSRSEMNVSTLELGDSALYLCASSSIAGAYEQYFGPGTRLTVT.